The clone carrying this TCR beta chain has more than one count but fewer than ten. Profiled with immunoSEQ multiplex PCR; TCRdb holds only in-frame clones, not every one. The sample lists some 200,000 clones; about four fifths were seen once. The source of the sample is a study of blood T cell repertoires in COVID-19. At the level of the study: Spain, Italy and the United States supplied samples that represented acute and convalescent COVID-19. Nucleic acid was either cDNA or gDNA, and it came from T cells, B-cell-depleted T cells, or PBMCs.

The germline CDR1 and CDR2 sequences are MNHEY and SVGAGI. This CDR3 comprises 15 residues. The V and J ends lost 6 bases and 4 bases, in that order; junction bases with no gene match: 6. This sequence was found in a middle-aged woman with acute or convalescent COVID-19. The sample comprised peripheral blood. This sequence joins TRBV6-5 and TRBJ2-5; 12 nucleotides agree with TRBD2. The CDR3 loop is CASRKGLAGVETQYF. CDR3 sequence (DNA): TGTGCCAGCAGAAAGGGACTAGCGGGCGTAGAGACCCAGTACTTC.